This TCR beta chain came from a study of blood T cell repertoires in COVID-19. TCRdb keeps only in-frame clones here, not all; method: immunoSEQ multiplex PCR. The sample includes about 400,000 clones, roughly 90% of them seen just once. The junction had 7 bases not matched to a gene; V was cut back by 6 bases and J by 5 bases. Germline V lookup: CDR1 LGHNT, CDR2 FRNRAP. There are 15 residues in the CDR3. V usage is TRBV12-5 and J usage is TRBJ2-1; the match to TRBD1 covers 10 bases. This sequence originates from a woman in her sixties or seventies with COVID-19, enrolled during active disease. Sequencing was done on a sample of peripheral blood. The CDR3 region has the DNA TGTGCTAGTGGGCAGGGACAGGGGCACCACAATGAGCAGTTCTTC. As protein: CASGQGQGHHNEQFF.